This T cell receptor (beta chain) was recorded in a study of T cell responses to AZD1222 COVID-19 vaccine. The germline CDR1 and CDR2 sequences are SGHTA and FQGNSA. Trimming stripped 5 bases from V and 2 bases from J, with 22 bases between. The CDR3 is 17 amino acids. The repertoire was sequenced with immunoSEQ multiplex PCR; TCRdb's copy has only in-frame clones and lacks some. In the table there are some 83,000 clones, around 88% of which are singletons. Points on this clone: Its specificity is unknown.

General observations from the study: In the spike-specific TCR repertoire, nearly half reportedly target unmutated variant regions.

The clonotype was recovered from an adult in good health. Here the sequenced sample was peripheral blood, taken on day 0 of AZD1222 vaccination. The gene calls are TRBV7-2 and TRBJ2-7; D could derive from TRBD1 or TRBD2 (6 bases each). CDR3 DNA sequence: TGTGCCAGCAGCCTACCTAGGGGGGTGGGACGGGCCTACGAGCAGTACTTC. This codes for CASSLPRGVGRAYEQYF.